The 20 T cell receptor beta chains below come from one sample, sequenced in a study of CD8+ T cells in alopecia areata (dated by TCRdb to the late 2010s). Library construction relied on the immunoSEQ multiplex PCR assay. For TCR sequencing, RNA was extracted from every sample and reverse transcribed into cDNA to serve as template. TCRdb limited this immuneACCESS table to in-frame rearrangements with V and J called. A share of clones is missing; checked studies link under half to unresolved V genes, and the rest is unexplained. The sample includes about 260,000 clones, with 60% observed a single time. Of the sample, 0.75% to 0.95% is held by the ten largest clones. This sample's treatment or condition label indicates: oral pan-JAK inhibitor, 5-10 mg twice daily. The sample in question was CD4+ T cells sorted from blood, obtained at week 52, from a patient treated with tofacitinib. The receptors originated from a human donor with alopecia areata.

The chain links TRBV15 to TRBJ2-4; D call uncertain. Germline values: CDR1 LNHNV, CDR2 YYDKDF (reference sequence). V was pared by 0 bases and J by 3 bases, with 12 bases between. This CDR3 comprises 16 residues. CDR3 loop: CATSRDMAVLKNIQYF. CDR3 DNA sequence: TGTGCCACCAGCAGAGATATGGCAGTACTCAAAAACATTCAGTACTTC.

V is TRBV29-1 and J is TRBJ1-2; D might be TRBD1 (5 bases). Germline V CDR1 and CDR2: SQVTM, ANQGSEA. The CDR3 runs to 14 residues. V lost 1 base, J lost 7 bases, and 16 bases lay in between. CDR3 protein: CSVEGAGTRGGYTF. The CDR3 nucleotides read TGCAGCGTTGAAGGAGCGGGGACGAGGGGTGGCTACACCTTC.

The chain joins TRBV5-4 to TRBJ2-5; D is uncertain. Germline lookup yields CDR1 SGHNT and CDR2 YYREEE (reference sequence). The V end was cut by 4 bases, the J end by 2 bases, with 3 bases between. The CDR3 runs 11 residues. The CDR3 sequence is CASSQQETQYF. The DNA for the CDR3 is TGTGCCAGCAGCCAACAAGAGACCCAGTACTTC.

The rearrangement joins TRBV4-2 to TRBJ2-7; D possibly matches TRBD1 or TRBD2 (5 bases each). V was clipped by 1 base and J by 7 bases, with 11 bases between them. Germline V gene lookup returns CDR1 LGHNA and CDR2 YNFKEQ. This CDR3 is built from 13 residues. The CDR3 is CASSQGPWGEQYF. DNA for the CDR3: TGTGCCAGCAGCCAAGGCCCTTGGGGGGAGCAGTACTTC.

CDR3 nucleotide sequence: TGTGCCAGCAGCCACAGAGCGTTTTACGAGCAGTACTTC. It is translated as CASSHRAFYEQYF. The chain uses TRBV7-2 and TRBJ2-7; D not resolved. Germline V gene data show CDR1 as SGHTA and CDR2 as FQGNSA. The CDR3 loop spans 13 amino acids. Trimming removed 5 bases from V and 4 bases from J, with 12 bases in between.

This clone appeared a few times. This rearrangement joins TRBV30 to TRBJ2-3; 9 bases agree with TRBD2. CDR3 length equals 14 residues. Germline V CDR1 and CDR2: GTSNPN, SVGIG (reference sequence). The V segment lost 2 bases and the J segment 6 bases; nucleotides outside the gene matches: 6. The CDR3, as DNA: TGTGCCTGGAGTCAGGCGGGGGGGCTGGATACGCAGTATTTT. Its protein product is CAWSQAGGLDTQYF.

The genes are TRBV4-2 and TRBJ2-1; 9 bases are a match to TRBD2. CDR3 size: 19 residues. Trimming took 5 bases from V and 5 from J; bases not matched to a gene: 19. CDR1 and CDR2 (germline): LGHNA, YNFKEQ. In nucleotides, the CDR3 is TGTGCCAGCAGCAGGACCGAGCGGGGGGAACAATTTAATAACAATGAGCAGTTCTTC. This sequence encodes CASSRTERGEQFNNNEQFF.

CDR3: CASSQVRSPPATDTQYF. The DNA for the CDR3 is TGCGCCAGCAGCCAAGTCAGGTCCCCCCCCGCGACAGATACGCAGTATTTT. The chain recombines TRBV4-1 with TRBJ2-3; D not resolved. CDR1 and CDR2 (germline): MGHRA, YSYEKL. V gave up 1 base and J gave up 3 bases, with 17 bases separating them. This CDR3 is built from 17 residues.

Turning to this clone: This sample includes further DNA sequences coding for the same CDR3. The V and J genes are TRBV30 and TRBJ1-1; TRBD1 is a possible D gene (5 bases). The germline V gene has CDR1 GTSNPN and CDR2 SVGIG (reference sequence). CDR3 length: 12 amino acids. Trimming stripped 4 bases from V and 0 bases from J, with 6 bases between. CDR3 loop: CAWIRVNTEAFF. The CDR3 DNA is TGTGCCTGGATCAGGGTGAACACTGAAGCTTTCTTT.

J is TRBJ2-3 and V is TRBV30; TRBD2 might be the D (6 bases). The CDR3 extends over 13 amino acids. CDR1 GTSNPN and CDR2 SVGIG come from the germline V gene (reference sequence). Here the CDR3 DNA reads TGTGCTAGGAGGGAAGCAAGTACAGATACGCAGTATTTT. As protein: CARREASTDTQYF.

This chain links TRBV29-1 with TRBJ2-7; possible D gene TRBD2, 6 bases. The germline gives CDR1 SQVTM, CDR2 ANQGSEA. CDR3 length equals 12 residues. The germline V and J ends were trimmed by 3 bases and 7 bases, with 13 bases remaining between them. CDR3 region: CSVESGTFEQYF. In DNA, the CDR3 is TGCAGCGTTGAGTCAGGGACTTTTGAGCAGTACTTC.

The chain is built from TRBV5-6 and TRBJ2-3; D call uncertain. Trimming pared 2 bases from V and 6 bases from J, leaving 16 bases between. Per the germline V gene, CDR1 is SGHDT and CDR2 is YYEEEE. This CDR3 has 15 amino acids. The CDR3: CASSFVSFAADTQYF. CDR3 in DNA: TGTGCCAGCAGCTTCGTGAGTTTCGCTGCCGATACGCAGTATTTT. The full variable domain, with the rest looked up from reference TRBV5-6 and TRBJ2-3, is DAGVTQSPTHLIKTRGQQVTLRCSPKSGHDTVSWYQQALGQGPQFIFQYYEEEERQRGNFPDRFSGHQFPNYSSELNVNALLLGDSALYLCASSFVSFAADTQYFGPGTRLTVL.

This clone was detected a few times. The chain carries TRBV25-1 and TRBJ2-7; 9 nucleotides agree with TRBD1. The CDR3 runs to 13 residues. The J segment lost 5 bases and the V segment lost 3 bases, leaving 2 bases of the junction unmatched. CDR1 MGHDK and CDR2 SYGVNS come from the germline V gene. In DNA, the CDR3 is TGTGCCAGCAGTGATAACAGGGGGCACGAGCAGTACTTC. It yields the protein CASSDNRGHEQYF.

This clone appeared a few times. This chain uses TRBV6-1 with TRBJ2-3, with D perhaps matching TRBD1 (6 bases). Germline V lookup: CDR1 MNHNS, CDR2 SASEGT. Trimming took 0 bases from V and 2 from J, leaving 9 bases between them. This CDR3 has 15 amino acids. CDR3 amino acids: CASSEANRVTDTQYF. CDR3 DNA: TGTGCCAGCAGTGAAGCGAACAGGGTCACAGATACGCAGTATTTT.

The sample holds one count of this clone. The V gene is TRBV5-6, the J gene TRBJ2-3; D possibly corresponds to TRBD2 (6 bases). The V gene's germline CDR1 is SGHDT and CDR2 YYEEEE. V shed 3 bases and J shed 9 bases, with 14 bases lying between them. This CDR3 is built from 13 residues. The CDR3 region is CASSWVAVKTQYF. CDR3 sequence (DNA): TGTGCCAGCAGCTGGGTAGCGGTGAAGACGCAGTATTTT.

The V call is TRBV7-6, the J call TRBJ2-1; no definite D call. The CDR3 loop spans 14 amino acids. Germline lookup yields CDR1 SGHVS and CDR2 FNYEAQ. Trimming removed 2 bases at V and 9 bases at J, with 14 bases between. The CDR3 sequence is CASSLKVRRSEQFF. The CDR3 DNA reads as TGTGCCAGCAGCTTAAAAGTTAGACGCAGTGAGCAGTTCTTC.

The J gene is TRBJ1-5, the V gene TRBV25-1; maybe TRBD1 (6 bases). CDR1 and CDR2 from the germline V gene are MGHDK and SYGVNS. Trimming took off 9 bases at V and 6 bases at J, with 15 bases between the two ends. The CDR3 is 13 amino acids. CDR3 coding DNA: TGTGCCAGTGGCCAGGGGTTCGGTCAGCCCCAGCATTTT. Protein product: CASGQGFGQPQHF.

CDR3 nucleotide sequence: TGTGCCAGCAGCCTTAACCAGGGTATGACGGAGACCCAGTACTTC. Residues: CASSLNQGMTETQYF. J is TRBJ2-5 and V is TRBV7-8; D perhaps matches TRBD1 (5 bases). Germline CDR1 and CDR2: SGHVS and FQNEAQ. This CDR3 has 15 amino acids. V lost 5 bases and J lost 5, with 18 bases in between.

This clone was counted between two and nine times. Other DNA sequences from this sample encode an identical CDR3 as well. The chain couples TRBV30 to TRBJ2-3; tentatively, D is TRBD1 or TRBD2 (5 bases each). CDR1 is GTSNPN and CDR2 is SVGIG in the germline V gene (reference sequence). Trimming took 0 bases from V and 4 from J, leaving 8 bases between them. This CDR3 spans 13 amino acids. The CDR3 reads CAWSVLGADTQYF. CDR3 nucleotide sequence: TGTGCCTGGAGTGTACTGGGGGCAGATACGCAGTATTTT.

The chain combines TRBV6-5 with TRBJ1-1; weak D call: TRBD1 (5 bases). The CDR3 has 15 amino acids. The germline V gene encodes CDR1 MNHEY and CDR2 SVGAGI. Trimming removed 4 bases at V and 0 bases at J, with 12 bases between. DNA of the CDR3: TGTGCCAGCAGTTTTGAAGGGGTTATGAACACTGAAGCTTTCTTT. It specifies CASSFEGVMNTEAFF.